The rows below give T cell receptor beta chains drawn from one sample of a study of B cell selection in AIRE deficiency. Assay used: immunoSEQ multiplex PCR; TCRdb lists only in-frame clones, some missing. The profile shows about 25,000 clones, 95% to 96% of them singletons. Sequencing was performed on CD4+CD127+ conventional T cells sorted from PBMCs. The receptors stem from a human donor in good health. CDR3s include the opening cysteine and the closing phenylalanine or tryptophan. D genes are given only for firm matches. Size values are once, few and many counts, or a class for expanded clones, and some rows have none.

TRBJ2-2	TRBV11-3	-	once	CASSLGTITGELFF	TGTGCCAGCAGCTTAGGGACCATCACCGGGGAGCTGTTTTTT
TRBJ1-5	TRBV6-4	-	-	CASSLEGDQPQHF	TGTGCCAGCAGTCTTGAGGGGGATCAGCCCCAGCATTTT
TRBJ2-7	TRBV11-2	TRBD2	-	CASSLDTPTSGGSTIKEQYF	TGTGCCAGCAGCTTAGATACCCCGACTAGCGGGGGGAGTACGATCAAGGAGCAGTACTTC
TRBJ1-3	TRBV13	TRBD1	few	CASSRRTGQGADTIYF	TGTGCCAGCAGCCGTAGAACCGGACAGGGGGCGGACACCATATATTTT
TRBJ1-5	TRBV2	-	-	CASSEDGGQPQHF	TGTGCCAGCAGTGAAGACGGAGGGCAGCCCCAGCATTTT
TRBJ2-1	TRBV28	TRBD2	-	CASSGYLGLAGGEQFF	TGTGCCAGCAGCGGCTACTTGGGACTAGCGGGAGGTGAGCAGTTCTTC
TRBJ2-2	TRBV4-2	TRBD2	-	CASSQVSSGGRGGELFF	TGTGCCAGCAGCCAAGTATCTAGCGGGGGACGTGGCGGGGAGCTGTTTTTT
TRBJ1-2	TRBV6-1	-	-	CASRRTALNYGYTF	TGTGCCAGCAGGCGGACAGCTCTTAACTATGGCTACACCTTC
TRBJ1-5	TRBV5-1	-	-	CASSLAGASNQPQHF	TGCGCCAGCAGCTTGGCAGGGGCGAGCAATCAGCCCCAGCATTTT
TRBJ2-1	TRBV2	TRBD2	-	CASSEIPGLAGSYNEQFF	TGTGCCAGCAGTGAAATCCCTGGACTAGCGGGCTCTTACAATGAGCAGTTCTTC
TRBJ1-6	TRBV9	-	-	CASSVGNNSPLHF	TGTGCCAGCAGCGTAGGAAATAATTCACCCCTCCACTTT
TRBJ1-6	TRBV5-5	-	-	CASSLHFNNSPLHF	TGTGCCAGCAGCTTGCACTTTAACAATTCACCCCTCCACTTT
TRBJ1-1	TRBV7-3	-	-	CASSSTVNTEAFF	TGTGCCAGCAGCTCGACGGTGAACACTGAAGCTTTCTTT
TRBJ2-5	TRBV5-6	TRBD2	-	CASSLAGGPGETQYF	TGTGCCAGCAGCTTGGCGGGGGGGCCGGGGGAGACCCAGTACTTC
TRBJ2-7	TRBV27	-	-	CASSFFRGKNEQYF	TGTGCCAGCAGTTTCTTCCGGGGGAAGAACGAGCAGTACTTC
TRBJ2-1	TRBV5-1	-	-	CASSAPGQGIYNEQFF	TGCGCCAGCAGTGCACCGGGCCAGGGGATCTACAATGAGCAGTTCTTC
TRBJ2-6	TRBV15	-	-	CATSSQGPGVGGANVLTF	TGTGCCACCAGCAGCCAAGGCCCTGGGGTCGGTGGGGCCAACGTCCTGACTTTC
TRBJ1-2	TRBV29-1	-	-	CSDLMTDGLSGYTF	TGCAGCGACCTTATGACAGACGGTTTGTCTGGCTACACCTTC
TRBJ2-6	TRBV25-1	-	-	CASSEPGTGANVLTF	TGTGCCAGCAGTGAACCAGGGACTGGGGCCAACGTCCTGACTTTC
TRBJ1-2	TRBV2	-	-	CASSVSRGNGYTF	TGTGCCAGCAGTGTGTCTAGGGGGAATGGCTACACCTTC
TRBJ2-7	TRBV5-1	TRBD2	-	CASSWTSGRDEQYF	TGCGCCAGCTCCTGGACTAGCGGGAGAGATGAGCAGTACTTC
TRBJ2-7	TRBV18	-	-	CASSPIDSSYEQYF	TGTGCCAGCTCACCAATCGACAGCTCCTACGAGCAGTACTTC
TRBJ1-5	TRBV6-6	-	-	CASSLGSNQPQHF	TGTGCCAGCAGTTTGGGAAGCAATCAGCCCCAGCATTTT
TRBJ1-6	TRBV28	-	-	CASSLERWGRSSPLHF	TGTGCCAGCAGTTTAGAGCGTTGGGGACGGAGTTCACCCCTCCACTTT
TRBJ2-3	TRBV5-5	TRBD2	-	CASTRLGGLPTDTQYF	TGTGCCAGCACCCGGTTGGGGGGACTACCCACAGATACGCAGTATTTT
TRBJ1-1	TRBV4-2	TRBD1	-	CASSSKATGGNTEAFF	TGTGCCAGCAGCTCCAAAGCCACAGGGGGCAACACTGAAGCTTTCTTT
TRBJ2-1	TRBV18	-	-	CASSPSASSYNEQFF	TGTGCCAGCTCACCCTCGGCAAGCTCCTACAATGAGCAGTTCTTC
TRBJ1-2	TRBV28	TRBD1	-	CASSLMTGANYGYTF	TGTGCCAGCAGTTTGATGACAGGGGCGAACTATGGCTACACCTTC
TRBJ1-1	TRBV5-1	TRBD1	-	CASSFGGQERTEAFF	TGCGCCAGCAGCTTCGGGGGACAGGAAAGGACTGAAGCTTTCTTT
TRBJ2-7	TRBV5-1	TRBD1	-	CASSLSPTTGNEQYF	TGCGCCAGCAGCTTGTCGCCCACGACAGGGAACGAGCAGTACTTC
TRBJ2-1	TRBV4-1	TRBD1	-	CASSQLGTGGGFEQFF	TGCGCCAGCAGCCAGCTAGGGACAGGGGGTGGTTTTGAGCAGTTCTTC
TRBJ2-5	TRBV21-1	-	-	CASSTPDRAQETQYF	TGTGCCAGCAGCACCCCGGACAGGGCTCAAGAGACCCAGTACTTC
TRBJ2-2	TRBV7-2	-	-	CASSLNLASGTGELFF	TGTGCCAGCAGCTTAAATTTAGCGTCGGGCACCGGGGAGCTGTTTTTT
TRBJ2-4	TRBV25-1	TRBD2	-	CASSTSGRGIQYF	TGTGCCAGCTCGACTAGCGGGAGGGGCATTCAGTACTTC
TRBJ1-1	TRBV7-8	TRBD1	-	CASSPGTANTEAFF	TGTGCCAGCAGCCCCGGGACAGCTAACACTGAAGCTTTCTTT
TRBJ1-1	TRBV7-9	-	-	CATTLTGNTEAFF	TGTGCCACAACTCTGACAGGGAACACTGAAGCTTTCTTT
TRBJ2-3	TRBV21-1	-	-	CASSKVQEITDTQYF	TGTGCCAGCAGCAAAGTACAGGAGATCACAGATACGCAGTATTTT
TRBJ2-7	TRBV9	TRBD2	-	CASSSVAGAVYEQYF	TGTGCCAGCAGCTCGGTAGCGGGAGCAGTCTACGAGCAGTACTTC
TRBJ1-1	TRBV5-1	-	-	CASSSLARSTEAFF	TGCGCCAGCAGCTCCCTTGCCCGTTCCACTGAAGCTTTCTTT
TRBJ2-5	TRBV2	TRBD2	once	CASRRVKGLANHQETQYF	TGTGCCAGCAGGAGGGTTAAGGGACTAGCGAACCACCAAGAGACCCAGTACTTC
TRBJ2-1	TRBV7-7	-	-	CASSLERGNEQFF	TGTGCTAGCAGCTTAGAGAGGGGGAATGAGCAGTTCTTC
TRBJ2-7	TRBV6-5	TRBD2	-	CASRALAGGRYEQYF	TGTGCCAGCAGAGCCCTAGCGGGAGGCCGGTACGAGCAGTACTTC
TRBJ1-1	TRBV21-1	-	-	CASSKREMNTEAFF	TGTGCCAGCAGCAAACGGGAGATGAACACTGAAGCTTTCTTT
TRBJ1-1	TRBV27	-	-	CASSFEGKRRNTEAFF	TGTGCCAGCAGTTTCGAAGGGAAGAGGAGGAACACTGAAGCTTTCTTT
TRBJ1-3	TRBV10-3	-	-	CAIKEGLTSGNTIYF	TGTGCCATCAAGGAGGGCCTCACCTCTGGAAACACCATATATTTT
TRBJ1-3	TRBV19	-	-	CASSRGGGNTIYF	TGTGCCAGTAGTAGGGGAGGTGGAAACACCATATATTTT